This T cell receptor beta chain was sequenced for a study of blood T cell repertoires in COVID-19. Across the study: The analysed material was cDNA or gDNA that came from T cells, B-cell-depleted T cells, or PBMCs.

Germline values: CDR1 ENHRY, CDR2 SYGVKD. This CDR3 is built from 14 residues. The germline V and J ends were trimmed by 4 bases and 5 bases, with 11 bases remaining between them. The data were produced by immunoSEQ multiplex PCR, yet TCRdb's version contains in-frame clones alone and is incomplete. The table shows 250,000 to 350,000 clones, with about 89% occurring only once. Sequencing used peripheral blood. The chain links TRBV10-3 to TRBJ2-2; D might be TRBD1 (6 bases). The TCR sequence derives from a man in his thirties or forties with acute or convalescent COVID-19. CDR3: CAISVQGATGELFF. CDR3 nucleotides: TGTGCCATCAGTGTACAGGGAGCTACCGGGGAGCTGTTTTTT.